Sequencing of this TCR beta chain was carried out in a study of blood T cell repertoires in COVID-19 (TCRdb year 2020). About the study as a whole: Collaborator samples came from the United States, Italy and Spain and covered acute and convalescent phases of COVID-19. The prospective study material was composed of cDNA or gDNA derived from T cells, B-cell-depleted T cells, or PBMCs. Subjects who had been exposed to COVID-19, were actively infected with it, or had recovered from it provided the deeply sampled blood TCRbeta repertoires that made up the dataset. The repertoires were released in a freely available public database intended as a resource for research on the immune response to SARS-CoV-2. Samples came from the ongoing ImmuneRACE study (first 160 participants) plus 1,254 subjects from 6 global collaborators. The sample metadata nearly always contained a de-identified subject ID, COVID-19 status, age in years and sex. Where available, HLA class I and class II types were taken from metadata supplied by the sample provider and were not determined by assay-based typing. What the work shows at the level of the full study, not this receptor alone: How much clinical and demographic metadata was included differed by source and by participant, and the metadata was provided uncurated.

The immunoSEQ Assay, a bias-controlled multiplex PCR, was used to amplify TCRbeta CDR3 regions from genomic DNA. Per the source publication's procedure: The number of nucleated cells in each sample was estimated from the amplification of reference gene primers within the assay. Sequence reads were collapsed and filtered to measure the absolute abundance of every unique TCRbeta CDR3 rearrangement. Productive Simpson clonality was computed per sample as the square root of Simpson's diversity index over productive rearrangements. TCRdb mirrors the immuneACCESS table, restricted to in-frame sequences. Some clones are absent from its copies; in checked studies, under half trace to an unresolved V gene, and the reason for the others is unknown. V and J calls and clone size are as listed in that table; D and trimming were resolved from the DNA. The sample table holds some 100,000 clones, of which roughly 88% were seen once. The ten largest clonotypes hold roughly 8.3% of the sample.

In the case of this clone: Its target antigen remains unknown. Base-call qualities are not available, and no considerably larger clone is one nucleotide away.

Including cysteine and phenylalanine, the CDR3 has 15 amino acids. The DNA shown is the 45-base CDR3, in frame from base 1. CDR1 and CDR2 (SGHTA, FQGTGA) derive from the germline V gene. Trimming takes 5 bases off V and 4 bases off J; junction bases not matched to a gene: 7. The collaborating institutions used their own protocols to collect whole blood in K2EDTA tubes. For TCRbeta analysis, collaborators shipped samples as frozen whole blood, isolated PBMCs, or DNA extracted from either of those sample types. Recombination linked TRBV7-3 to TRBJ2-1; TRBD1 aligns with 8 central bases. Specimen: peripheral blood. This clonotype was sampled from a woman in her 70s with acute or convalescent COVID-19. The CDR3 amino acid sequence is: CASSPGQGPYNEQFF. In nucleotide form, the sequence is TGTGCCAGCAGCCCCGGACAGGGACCTTACAATGAGCAGTTCTTC.